This T cell receptor beta chain derives from a study of cytomegalovirus exposure and HLA in healthy donors. Whole-study findings and limits: 150 to 200 TCR beta chains were listed as cytomegalovirus-associated. Sequencing likely caused a cluster of highly shared sequence variants. In a later analysis, an Asian-associated ancestry cluster reportedly showed fewer N-insertions than the 666-donor mean.

PCR involved 60 Vbeta and 13 Jbeta primers. Libraries were prepared by immunoSEQ multiplex PCR; TCRdb keeps only in-frame clonotypes and omits some of them. The repertoire holds some 200,000 clones, 75% to 85% seen once, with about 0.84% in the top ten. The CDR3 extends over 12 amino acids. Germline V lookup: CDR1 ENHRY, CDR2 SYGVKD. Trimming cost V 6 bases and J 4 bases, with 9 bases left between them. On this clone itself: No antigen is known for it.

The chain links TRBV10-3 to TRBJ1-1; D unclear. The sequence came from a young woman in good health and CMV-seronegative. Sequenced: PBMCs. This CDR3 is CAIRKEGTEAFF. The CDR3 DNA reads as TGTGCCATCAGGAAGGAGGGCACTGAAGCTTTCTTT.